The source of this TCR beta chain is a study of OX40 agonist ivuxolimab in advanced cancers. Overall study context: In this cohort, patients received ivuxolimab, an agonistic anti-OX40 (CD134) antibody.

The CDR3 has 14 residues. CDR1 is MNHNS, CDR2 SASEGT, per germline. The V segment lost 2 bases and the J segment 3 bases; nucleotides outside the gene matches: 0. On this clone: The antigen is unknown. The sample contains more than one DNA sequence encoding this CDR3.

This table comes from immunoSEQ multiplex PCR, and its TCRdb copy is limited to in-frame clones, with some not included. The sample records fewer than 35,000 clones, around 83% being singletons. Overall study findings and caveats: Antigens targeted by the expanded peripheral T cells were not determined.

The cohort excluded patients with autoimmune disease history or systemic immunosuppression. Source: CD4+ or CD8+ T cells sorted from blood, taken in a trial of the OX40 agonist ivuxolimab. The chain carries TRBV6-1 and TRBJ2-7; 11 nucleotides align to TRBD2. This receptor was identified in an adult with an advanced solid tumor such as melanoma, head and neck, liver or kidney cancer. The CDR3 nucleotides are TGTGCCAGCAGTGAAACTAGCGGGGGCTACGAGCAGTACTTC. Protein sequence: CASSETSGGYEQYF.